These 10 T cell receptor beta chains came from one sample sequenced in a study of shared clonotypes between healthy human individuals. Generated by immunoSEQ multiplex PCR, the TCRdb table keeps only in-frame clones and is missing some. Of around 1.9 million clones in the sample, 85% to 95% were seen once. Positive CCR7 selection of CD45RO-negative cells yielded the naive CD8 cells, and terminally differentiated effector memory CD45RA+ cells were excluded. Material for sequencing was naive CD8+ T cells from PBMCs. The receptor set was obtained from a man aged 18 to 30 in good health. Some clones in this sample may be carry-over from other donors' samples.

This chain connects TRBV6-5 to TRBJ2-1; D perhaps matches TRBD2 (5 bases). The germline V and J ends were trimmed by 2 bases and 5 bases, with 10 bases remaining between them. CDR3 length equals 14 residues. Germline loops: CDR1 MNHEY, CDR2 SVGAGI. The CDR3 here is CASSYSQEDNEQFF. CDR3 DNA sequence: TGTGCCAGCAGTTACAGCCAGGAGGACAATGAGCAGTTCTTC.

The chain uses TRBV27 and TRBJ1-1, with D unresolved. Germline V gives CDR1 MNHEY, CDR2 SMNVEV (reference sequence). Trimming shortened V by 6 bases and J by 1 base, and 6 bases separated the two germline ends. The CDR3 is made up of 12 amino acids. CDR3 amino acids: CASRRENTEAFF. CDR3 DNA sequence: TGTGCCAGCAGGCGGGAGAACACTGAAGCTTTCTTT.

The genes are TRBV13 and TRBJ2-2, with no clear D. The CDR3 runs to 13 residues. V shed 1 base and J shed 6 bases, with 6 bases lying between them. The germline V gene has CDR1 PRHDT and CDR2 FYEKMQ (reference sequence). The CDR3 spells CASSLDTAGELFF. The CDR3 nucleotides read TGTGCCAGCAGCTTAGATACAGCCGGGGAGCTGTTTTTT.

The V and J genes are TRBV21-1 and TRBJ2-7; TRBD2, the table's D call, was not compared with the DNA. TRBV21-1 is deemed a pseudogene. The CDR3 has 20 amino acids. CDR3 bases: TGTGCCAGCAGCAAATCACCTTGGGGGGGGCTGAAGGACTCCTCCTACGAGCAGTACTTC. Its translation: CASSKSPWGGLKDSSYEQYF.

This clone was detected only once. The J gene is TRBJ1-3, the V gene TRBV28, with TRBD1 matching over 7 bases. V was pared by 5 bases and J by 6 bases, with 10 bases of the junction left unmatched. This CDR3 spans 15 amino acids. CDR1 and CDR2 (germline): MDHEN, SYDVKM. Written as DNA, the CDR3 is TGTGCCAGCAGTCCGGGACAGCCGTCAGCAAACACCATATATTTT. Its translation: CASSPGQPSANTIYF.

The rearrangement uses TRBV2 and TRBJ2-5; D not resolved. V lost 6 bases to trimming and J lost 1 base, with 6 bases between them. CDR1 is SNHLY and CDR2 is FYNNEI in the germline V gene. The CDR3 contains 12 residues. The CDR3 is CASREFQETQYF. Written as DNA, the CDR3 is TGTGCCAGCAGGGAGTTCCAAGAGACCCAGTACTTC.

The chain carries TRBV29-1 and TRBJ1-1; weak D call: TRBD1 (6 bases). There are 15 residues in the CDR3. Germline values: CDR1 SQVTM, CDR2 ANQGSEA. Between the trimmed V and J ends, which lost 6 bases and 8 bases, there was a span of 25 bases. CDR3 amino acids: CSVLPRGTPGEEAFF. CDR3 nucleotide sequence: TGCAGCGTCCTCCCAAGGGGGACCCCAGGAGAGGAAGCTTTCTTT. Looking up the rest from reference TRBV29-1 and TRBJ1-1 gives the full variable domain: SAVISQKPSRDICQRGTSLTIQCQVDSQVTMMFWYRQQPGQSLTLIATANQGSEATYESGFVIDKFPISRPNLTFSTLTVSNMSPEDSSIYLCSVLPRGTPGEEAFFGQGTRLTVV.

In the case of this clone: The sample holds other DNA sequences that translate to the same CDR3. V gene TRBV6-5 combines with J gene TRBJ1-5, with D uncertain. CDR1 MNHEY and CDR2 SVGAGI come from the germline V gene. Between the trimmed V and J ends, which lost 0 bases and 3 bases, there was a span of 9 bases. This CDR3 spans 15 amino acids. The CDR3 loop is CASSYSSGPNQPQHF. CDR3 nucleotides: TGTGCCAGCAGTTACTCGTCAGGCCCCAATCAGCCCCAGCATTTT.

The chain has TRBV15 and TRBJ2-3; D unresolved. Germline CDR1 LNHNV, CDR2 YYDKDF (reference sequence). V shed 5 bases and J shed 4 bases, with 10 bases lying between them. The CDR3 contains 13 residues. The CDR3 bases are TGTGCCACCAGCGCTTCCCTCTCAGATACGCAGTATTTT. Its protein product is CATSASLSDTQYF.

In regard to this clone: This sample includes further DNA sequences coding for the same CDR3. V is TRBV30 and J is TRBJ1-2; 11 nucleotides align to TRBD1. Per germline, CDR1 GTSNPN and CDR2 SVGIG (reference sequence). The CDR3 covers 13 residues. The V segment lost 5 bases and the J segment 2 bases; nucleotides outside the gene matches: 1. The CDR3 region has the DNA TGTGCCTGGCGGGACAGGGGGAACTATGGCTACACCTTC. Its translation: CAWRDRGNYGYTF.